The entry below describes one TCR beta chain. This sample was included in a study of blood T cell repertoires in COVID-19. On the study more broadly: Sources were T cells, B-cell-depleted T cells, or PBMCs; the material itself was cDNA or gDNA.

Germline CDR1 and CDR2: ENHRY and SYGVKD. CDR3 size: 16 residues. With V trimmed by 8 bases and J by 5 bases, 15 bases remained unmatched. Authors' processing steps: Estimation of nucleated cell counts relied on the amplification of reference gene primers. The method was immunoSEQ multiplex PCR; TCRdb's version includes in-frame clones alone and lacks a portion of them. V, J and clone size derive from that table, while D and trimming were established from the DNA sequence. The sample shows almost 200,000 clones, roughly nine tenths of them seen only once. Sequencing was done on a sample of peripheral blood. The chain combines TRBV10-3 with TRBJ2-4; 7 positions agree with TRBD2. This clonotype was obtained from a woman in her 70s with acute or convalescent COVID-19. The chain's CDR3 is CAIREGGSGSQNIQYF. CDR3 DNA: TGTGCCATCCGAGAAGGCGGGAGCGGCTCCCAAAACATTCAGTACTTC.